This TCR beta chain was profiled in a study of T cell changes during pregnancy in multiple sclerosis. This CDR3 comprises 16 residues. Using immunoSEQ multiplex PCR, the repertoire was profiled, and TCRdb retains in-frame clones only, with some absent. Of approximately 130,000 clones listed, about 96% are singletons. The material sequenced was peripheral blood, taken after pregnancy. This rearrangement joins TRBV12-2 to TRBJ1-5; the DNA was not used to check the table's D call, TRBD1. TRBV12-2 is a pseudogene locus. The TCR originated in a female donor with multiple sclerosis, enrolled in a pregnancy study. CDR3 sequence reads: CASRPSGAFSNQPQHF. The DNA of the CDR3 is TGTGCAAGTCGCCCCTCAGGGGCGTTTAGCAATCAGCCCCAGCATTTT.